The 17 T cell receptor beta chains in this list originate from one sample, sequenced in a study of tumor-infiltrating lymphocytes in primary liver carcinoma. The source material, about 20-30 mg of unsorted bulk tissue, was used to co-extract RNA and DNA. cDNA specific to TCR beta was made from around 530 ng of total RNA, with a constant-region primer employed for priming. It was through three nested multiplex PCR rounds of slightly modified ARM-PCR that TCR beta libraries arose. It was with TRBV1-TRBV30 forward primers and a C-beta reverse primer that the first two PCR rounds were run, at roughly 10 cycles each. TCRdb reanalysed the multiplex PCR reads using MiXCR and keeps one entry per CDR3 protein. The sample carries 65,000 to 80,000 distinct CDR3 sequences, 60% to 80% recorded once. The sequencing input was liver tumor tissue from sampling region 4. As for subset: tumor region T4, right-lateral pole. Receptor source: a middle-aged man with primary liver carcinoma and hepatitis B virus infection.

In the case of this clonotype: This may arise from a read error, as a much more abundant clone is one base away. The CDR3 region is CVSSLEDRGNEQFF. The CDR3 bases are TGCGTCAGCAGCTTGGAGGACAGGGGTAATGAGCAGTTCTTC. This sequence joins TRBV5-1 and TRBJ2-1; 9 positions agree with TRBD1. This CDR3 comprises 14 residues. Germline V gene lookup returns CDR1 SGHRS and CDR2 YFSETQ.

This chain joins TRBV10-3 and TRBJ2-5; 7 bases agree with TRBD1. The CDR3 loop spans 14 amino acids. Looked up from germline, CDR1 is ENHRY and CDR2 is SYGVKD. Trimming removed 5 bases from V and 4 bases from J; junction bases left unmatched: 7. In nucleotides, the CDR3 is TGTGCCATCAGTCCTAACGAGGGGGCAGAGACCCAGTACTTC. Translation gives CAISPNEGAETQYF.

This clonotype occurred a few times. Mismatch with germline at one junction end may stem from a read error. The gene calls are TRBV11-1 and TRBJ2-1, with 7 nucleotides matching TRBD2. Germline CDR1 reads SGHAT; CDR2 reads FQDESV (reference sequence). CDR3 length equals 15 residues. This CDR3 is CASSPLLAKDPQQFF. The CDR3 DNA follows: TGCGCCAGCAGCCCTCTACTAGCGAAAGACCCACAGCAGTTCTTC. The entire variable domain, with the rest obtained from reference TRBV11-1 and TRBJ2-1, is as follows: EAEVAQSPRYKITEKSQAVAFWCDPISGHATLYWYRQILGQGPELLVQFQDESVVDDSQLPKDRFSAERLKGVDSTLKIQPAELGDSAMYLCASSPLLAKDPQQFFGPGTRLTVL.

The chain uses TRBV11-2 and TRBJ2-1; 11 nucleotides align to TRBD2. The CDR3 runs 15 residues. Germline loops: CDR1 SGHAT, CDR2 FQNNGV. V gave up 11 bases and J gave up 6 bases; unmatched junction bases: 12. CDR3 region: CAGTVSSGRFNEQFF. Written as DNA, the CDR3 is TGTGCCGGCACTGTATCTAGCGGGAGGTTCAATGAGCAGTTCTTC.

Details on this clonotype: Relative to the germline gene, one junction end is altered; a read error may explain this. V usage is TRBV29-1 and J usage is TRBJ2-3, with D possibly being TRBD2 (5 bases). The length of the CDR3 is 14 residues. CDR1 and CDR2 (germline): SQVTM, ANQGSEA. CDR3 nucleotide sequence: TGCAGCGTCGTCGGGGTGACCACTACTGATACGCATTATTTT. Translating gives CSVVGVTTTDTHYF.

The chain employs TRBV7-8 and TRBJ2-2; a weak D match, TRBD2 (6 bases). The V end was cut by 2 bases, the J end by 3 bases, with 13 bases between. The CDR3 is 16 residues long. Per germline, CDR1 SGHVS and CDR2 FQNEAQ. The CDR3 here is CASSLNRGTDTGELFF. The CDR3 DNA reads as TGTGCCAGCAGCTTAAACCGGGGGACGGACACCGGGGAGCTGTTTTTT.

Regarding this clonotype: At one end the junction does not follow the germline gene, possibly because of a read error. V is TRBV12-3 or TRBV12-4 and J is TRBJ2-3; TRBD2 agrees at 12 bases. The CDR3 sequence is 15 residues long. The CDR3 nucleotides are TGTACCAGCAGTATTACTAGCGGGAGGACAGATACGCAATATTTT. It encodes CTSSITSGRTDTQYF.

Note on this clonotype: A junction end diverges from the germline sequence, so it may reflect a read error. The rearrangement uses TRBV5-6 and TRBJ2-2; the D gene is possibly TRBD2 (5 bases). The V gene's germline CDR1 is SGHDT and CDR2 YYEEEE. This CDR3 has 15 amino acids. The CDR3 DNA reads TGTGCTAGCAGCTTGCGACGGGGAAGGGCCGGGGAGCTGTTTTTT. Translating it yields CASSLRRGRAGELFF.

V gene TRBV12-3 or TRBV12-4 combines with J gene TRBJ1-2; D is undetermined. CDR3 length: 15 amino acids. Trimming cost V 10 bases and J 2 bases, with 20 bases left between them. Here the CDR3 reads CANTRSGGENYGYTF. The CDR3 DNA reads as TGTGCCAACACTCGGAGTGGTGGGGAGAACTATGGCTACACCTTC.

As regards this clonotype: In this CDR3 the conserved last residue, phenylalanine or tryptophan, is missing, so a read error is likely. The rearrangement uses TRBV28 and TRBJ1-6; D ambiguous. The CDR3 covers 13 residues. V lost 8 bases, J lost 11 bases, and 16 bases lay in between. CDR1 and CDR2 from the germline V gene are MDHEN and SYDVKM. CDR3 region: CASGSGRNTPLHS. The CDR3 DNA reads as TGTGCCAGCGGTTCGGGTCGGAATACACCCCTCCACTCT.

In its sample, this clonotype was seen a few times. One end of the junction varies from germline; a read error may be responsible. The DNA for the CDR3 is TGTACCAGCAGTGTACTGGCGGGATCCTACAATGAGCAGTTCTTC. It is translated as CTSSVLAGSYNEQFF. The chain combines TRBV6-5 with TRBJ2-1; D may be TRBD2 (6 bases). Germline CDR1 reads MNHEY; CDR2 reads SVGAGI. The CDR3 spans 15 residues.

This clonotype came up a few times. V usage is TRBV28 and J usage is TRBJ2-1, with a tentative D call TRBD2 (6 bases). Germline CDR1 reads MDHEN; CDR2 reads SYDVKM. The ends were cut back, 5 bases at V and 3 bases at J, with 14 bases in the middle. CDR3 size: 15 residues. DNA for the CDR3: TGTGCCAGCAGTACCCGGGACTCGCTCTACAATGAGCAGTTCTTC. This gives the protein CASSTRDSLYNEQFF.

This clonotype has only one observation. A read error may explain this, as a much larger clone is one base away. The CDR3 coding sequence is TGTGCCAGCAGTAAACTAGAGACTGAGCAGTTCTTC. This codes for CASSKLETEQFF. The chain carries TRBV27 and TRBJ2-1, with D possibly being TRBD2 (5 bases). CDR1 is MNHEY and CDR2 is SMNVEV in the germline V gene (reference sequence). Trimming left V 5 bases short and J 9 bases short, with 11 bases between. The CDR3 consists of 12 residues.

With respect to this clonotype: The junction and the germline gene differ at one end; a read error may be behind it. The chain carries TRBV7-8 and TRBJ2-3; D call uncertain. Germline V CDR1 and CDR2: SGHVS, FQNEAQ. The CDR3 covers 17 residues. Here the CDR3 reads CASSLAQAGWPHDTQYF. In DNA, the CDR3 is TGTGCCAGCAGCTTAGCCCAAGCTGGATGGCCACATGATACGCAATATTTT.

This clonotype occurred many times. The J gene is TRBJ2-2, the V gene TRBV28, with TRBD2 as a possible D gene (5 bases). The CDR3 has 17 residues. Trimming pared 3 bases from V and 4 bases from J, leaving 18 bases between. Germline V gene data show CDR1 as MDHEN and CDR2 as SYDVKM. The CDR3 spells CASSFREGRSSTGELFF. The DNA for the CDR3 is TGTGCCAGCAGTTTCCGGGAAGGACGGTCGAGCACCGGGGAGCTGTTTTTT.

Concerning this clonotype itself: This may stem from a read error, because a much larger clone lies one nucleotide away. The genes are TRBV7-9 and TRBJ2-3, with 8 nucleotides matching TRBD1. The CDR3 is 14 amino acids. The V gene's germline CDR1 is SEHNR and CDR2 FQNEAQ (reference sequence). CDR3: CTSSPDRAADTQYF. The DNA of the CDR3 is TGTACCAGCAGCCCGGACAGGGCGGCAGATACGCAGTATTTT.

This rearrangement joins TRBV28 to TRBJ1-5; D may be TRBD1 (5 bases). In germline, CDR1 is MDHEN, CDR2 SYDVKM. CDR3 size: 14 residues. The V end was cut by 11 bases, the J end by 3 bases, with 17 bases between. The CDR3 DNA reads as TGTGCCCTCGGGGGGGGGGGGATCAATCAGCCCCAGCATTTT. It is translated as CALGGGGINQPQHF.